This section outlines one T cell receptor beta chain sequence together with its context. Some clones are missing from TCRdb's copy, which holds only in-frame ones; the method was immunoSEQ multiplex PCR. The sample consists of some 70,000 clones, around 92% of them appearing once. The data derive from a study of T cell changes during pregnancy in multiple sclerosis. Trimming shortened V by 4 bases and J by 0 bases, and 12 bases separated the two germline ends. Germline CDR1 PRHDT, CDR2 FYEKMQ (reference sequence). This CDR3 spans 15 amino acids. The genes are TRBV13 and TRBJ1-1; weak D call: TRBD1 (6 bases). Sample: CD8+ T cells from peripheral blood mononuclear cells, taken in the third trimester of pregnancy. This TCR came from a female donor in good health, enrolled as a control in a pregnancy study. Here the CDR3 reads CASSWIRGMNTEAFF. The CDR3, as DNA: TGTGCCAGCAGCTGGATCAGGGGAATGAACACTGAAGCTTTCTTT.